Sequencing of this T cell receptor (beta chain) was carried out in a study of Ad26.COV2.S vaccination and SARS-CoV-2 variants. Study-wide findings and caveats: Whether participants received vaccine or placebo, their non-spike TCR breadth was similar. Researchers cautioned that TCR breadth and depth analyses may have underestimated total T cell responses.

Trimming at V came to 0 bases and at J to 3 bases, leaving 4 bases not matched to a gene. The germline gives CDR1 MNHEY, CDR2 SVGAGI. The CDR3 sequence is 16 residues long. Generated by immunoSEQ multiplex PCR, the TCRdb table keeps only in-frame clones and is missing some. The sample shows about 460,000 clones, 70% to 90% of them seen only once. This clone is a singleton in its sample. Its antigen is unknown. The sample's treatment: some 20 received Ad26.COV2.S at low or high dose, single or two shots; roughly five received placebo; per-sample allocation not given. The samples were gathered on day 63 after the first injection of vaccine or placebo.

The rearrangement uses TRBV6-5 and TRBJ2-2; 7 positions match TRBD1. The receptor comes from a person aged 18-60 years who received the Ad26.COV2.S COVID-19 vaccine or a placebo. Sample: peripheral blood, taken in a trial of Ad26.COV2.S vaccine versus placebo. The CDR3 is CASSYSDRSYTGELFF. CDR3 sequence (DNA): TGTGCCAGCAGTTACTCGGACAGGAGCTACACCGGGGAGCTGTTTTTT.